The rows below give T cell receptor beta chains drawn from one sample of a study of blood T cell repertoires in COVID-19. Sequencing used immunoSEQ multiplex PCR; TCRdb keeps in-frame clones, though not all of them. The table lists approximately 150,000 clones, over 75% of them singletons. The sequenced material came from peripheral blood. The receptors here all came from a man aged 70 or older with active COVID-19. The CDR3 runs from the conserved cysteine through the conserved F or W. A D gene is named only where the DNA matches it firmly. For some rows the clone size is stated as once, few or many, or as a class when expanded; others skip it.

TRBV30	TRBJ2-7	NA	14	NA	TGTGCCTGGAGTGAGTGGCAATTCTCCTACGAGCAGTACTTC	CAWSEWQFSYEQYF
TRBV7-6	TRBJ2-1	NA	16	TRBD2	TGTGCCAGCAGCTTCCAAGCGGGAGTGGTGGGCAATGAGCAGTTCTTC	CASSFQAGVVGNEQFF
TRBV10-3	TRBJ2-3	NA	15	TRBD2	TGTGCCATCAGTCGGACTAGCGGCAGCACAGATACGCAGTATTTT	CAISRTSGSTDTQYF
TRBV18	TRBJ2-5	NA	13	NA	TGTGCCAGCTCACCGGGACTGGGAGAGACCCAGTACTTC	CASSPGLGETQYF
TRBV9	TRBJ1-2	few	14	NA	TGTGCCAGCAGCGTAGGGGGCATAACGTATGGCTACACCTTC	CASSVGGITYGYTF
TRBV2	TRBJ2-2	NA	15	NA	TGTGCCAGCAGCCTCTACCAGGGGAACACCGGGGAGCTGTTTTTT	CASSLYQGNTGELFF
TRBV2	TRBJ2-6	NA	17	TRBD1	TGTGCCAGCAGTGCCGACAGGGGGAGTCCTGGGGCCAACGTCCTGACTTTC	CASSADRGSPGANVLTF
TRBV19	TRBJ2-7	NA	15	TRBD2	TGTGCCAGTAGGCCTGGAAGCGGGAGGGCCCGGGAGCAGTACTTC	CASRPGSGRAREQYF
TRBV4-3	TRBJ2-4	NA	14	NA	TGCGCCAGCAGCCAAGGGGCTAGCGCGAACATTCAGTACTTC	CASSQGASANIQYF
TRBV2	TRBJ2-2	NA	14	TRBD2	TGTGCCAGCAGCAGACTAGCGGGAGCCGGGGAGCTGTTTTTT	CASSRLAGAGELFF
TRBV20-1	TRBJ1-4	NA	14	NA	TGCAGTGCTAGTAGTACAGACCTTAAGGGGAAACTGTTTTTT	CSASSTDLKGKLFF
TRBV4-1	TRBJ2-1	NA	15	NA	TGCGCCAGCAGCCAAGCGGGTCAGTTTCGCAATGAGCAGTTCTTC	CASSQAGQFRNEQFF
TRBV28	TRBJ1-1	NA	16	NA	TGTGCCAGCTTCGGAAGTTGGACAGTTCGGAACACTGAAGCTTTCTTT	CASFGSWTVRNTEAFF
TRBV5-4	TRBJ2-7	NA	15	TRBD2	TGTGCCAGCAGCCCTCTAGCGGGAGCAATCGACGAGCAGTACTTC	CASSPLAGAIDEQYF
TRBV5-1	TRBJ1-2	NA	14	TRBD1	TGCGCCAGCAGCCCTATGGGACAGGGCTATGGCTACACCTTC	CASSPMGQGYGYTF
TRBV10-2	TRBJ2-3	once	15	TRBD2	TGCGCCAGCAGTGGGGGACTAGGAGGACCAGATACGCAGTATTTT	CASSGGLGGPDTQYF
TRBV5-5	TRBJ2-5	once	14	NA	TGTGCCAGCAGCTTGACTGCTACCCAAGAGACCCAGTACTTC	CASSLTATQETQYF
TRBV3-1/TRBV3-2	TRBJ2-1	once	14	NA	TGTGCCAGCAGCCAAGAATCGAGGTACAATGAGCAGTTCTTC	CASSQESRYNEQFF
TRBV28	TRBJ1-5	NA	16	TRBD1	TGTGCCAGCCGCTTGGACAGGGGGCGATTAGGCCAGCCCCAGCATTTT	CASRLDRGRLGQPQHF
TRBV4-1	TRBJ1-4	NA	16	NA	TGCGCCAGCAGCCAAGTGTCCAGGGTAACTAATGAAAAACTGTTTTTT	CASSQVSRVTNEKLFF
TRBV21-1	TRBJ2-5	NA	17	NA	TGTGCCAGCAGCAAGGCAAGAGATACCGGGAGGGTAGGGACCCAGTACTTC	CASSKARDTGRVGTQYF
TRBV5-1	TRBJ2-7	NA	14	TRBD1	TGCGCCAGCAGCCACGGACAGGGCTTGAAGGAGCAGTACTTC	CASSHGQGLKEQYF
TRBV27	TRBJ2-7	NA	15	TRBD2	TGTGCCAGCAGTACGGGACTAGCGGGAGTGGGTGAGCAGTACTTC	CASSTGLAGVGEQYF
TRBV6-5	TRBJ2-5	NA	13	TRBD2	TGTGCCGGGACTAGCGGGACCTTAGAGACCCAGTACTTC	CAGTSGTLETQYF
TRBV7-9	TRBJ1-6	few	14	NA	TGTGCCAGCAGCTTAGGACAGGTCAATTCACCCCTCCACTTT	CASSLGQVNSPLHF
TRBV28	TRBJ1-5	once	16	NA	TGTGCCAGCAGGCGGGGACGGCGTTATAGCAATCAGCCCCAGCATTTT	CASRRGRRYSNQPQHF
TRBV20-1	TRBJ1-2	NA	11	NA	TGCAGTGCGAGAGGAGGGCTTGGCTACACCTTC	CSARGGLGYTF
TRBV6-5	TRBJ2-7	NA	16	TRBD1	TGTGCCAGCAGTTACTCGGGGGACAGGATGTCCTACGAGCAGTACTTC	CASSYSGDRMSYEQYF
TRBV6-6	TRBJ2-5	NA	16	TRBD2	TGTGCCAGCAGTTACTCGGGCGGGAGGGGGCAAGAGACCCAGTACTTC	CASSYSGGRGQETQYF
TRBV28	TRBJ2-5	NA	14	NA	TGTGCCAGCAGTTTCACCGGTGCGGGGGAGACCCAGTACTTC	CASSFTGAGETQYF
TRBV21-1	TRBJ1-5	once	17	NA	TGTGCCAGCAGCAGTCCCATAGGGAGCCATAGCAATCAGCCCCAGCATTTT	CASSSPIGSHSNQPQHF
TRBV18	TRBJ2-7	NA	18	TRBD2	TGTGCCAGCTCACCATTGGGGCCTTCCGGGGGGGTCTCCTACGAGCAGTACTTC	CASSPLGPSGGVSYEQYF
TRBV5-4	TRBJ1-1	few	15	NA	TGTGCCAGCAGACCCTTGGGAGGGGAGAACACTGAAGCTTTCTTT	CASRPLGGENTEAFF
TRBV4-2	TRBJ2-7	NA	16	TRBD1	TGTGCCAGCAGCCAAGATCAGGGGGCGAGCTCCTACGAGCAGTACTTC	CASSQDQGASSYEQYF
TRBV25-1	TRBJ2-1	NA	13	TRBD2	TGTGCCACAGGGACTAGCGGCTACAATGAGCAGTTCTTC	CATGTSGYNEQFF
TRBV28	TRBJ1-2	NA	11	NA	TGTGCCAGCAGTGCTCGGTATGGCTACACCTTC	CASSARYGYTF
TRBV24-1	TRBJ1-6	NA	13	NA	TGTGCCACCCAGGGGTTCCCGGCTTCACCCCTCCACTTT	CATQGFPASPLHF
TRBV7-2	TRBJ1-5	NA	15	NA	TGTGCCAGCAGCTTAGTGCAGGGGAGGGGTCAGCCCCAGCATTTT	CASSLVQGRGQPQHF
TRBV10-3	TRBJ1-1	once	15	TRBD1	TGTGCCATCTCACGACGGGACAGGGGGCAGTCTGAAGCTTTCTTT	CAISRRDRGQSEAFF
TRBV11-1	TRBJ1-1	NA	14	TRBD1	TGTGCCAGCAGCCAGTTGAGGGGGCGGACTGAAGCTTTCTTT	CASSQLRGRTEAFF
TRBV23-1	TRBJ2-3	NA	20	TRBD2	TGCGCCAGCAGTCCAGGGGGACGAGGGCTAGCGGGACTTAGCACAGATACGCAGTATTTT	CASSPGGRGLAGLSTDTQYF
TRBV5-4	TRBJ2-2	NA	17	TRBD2	TGTGCCAGCAGCCCTCGGAGTACCGGGAGGAATACCGGGGAGCTGTTTTTT	CASSPRSTGRNTGELFF
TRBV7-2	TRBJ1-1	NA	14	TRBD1	TGTGCCAGCAGCTTACAGGGGGGGAACACTGAAGCTTTCTTT	CASSLQGGNTEAFF
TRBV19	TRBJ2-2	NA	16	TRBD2	TGTGCCTGTAGTGGGGTGGGGGGGGAGTTTTCCGGGGAGCTGTTTTTT	CACSGVGGEFSGELFF
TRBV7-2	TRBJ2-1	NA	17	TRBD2	TGTGCCAGCAGCTTAGCGCGAGGGACTAGCTCCTACAATGAGCAGTTCTTC	CASSLARGTSSYNEQFF
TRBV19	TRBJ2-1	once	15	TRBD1	TGTGCCAGTAGTCCCCGGACAGGGGTAAAGGATGAGCAGTTCTTC	CASSPRTGVKDEQFF
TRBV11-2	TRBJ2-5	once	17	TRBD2	TGTGCCAGCCGCGGCGCCCGGGCTAGCGGGTTCGGAGAAACCCAGTACTTC	CASRGARASGFGETQYF
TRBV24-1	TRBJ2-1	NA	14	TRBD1	TGTGCCACCAGTGATCTCAGGGGGCCCGATGAGCAGTTCTTC	CATSDLRGPDEQFF
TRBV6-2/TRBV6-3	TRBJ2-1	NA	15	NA	TGTGCCAGCAGTGGGGCCCTGGGGGCCATAAATGAGCAGTTCTTC	CASSGALGAINEQFF
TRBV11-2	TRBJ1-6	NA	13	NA	TGTGCCAGCAGCTTAGATTTAAATTCACCCCTCCACTTT	CASSLDLNSPLHF
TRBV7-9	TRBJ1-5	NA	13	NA	TGTGCCAGCAGCTGGGGCAGCTATCAGCCCCAGCATTTT	CASSWGSYQPQHF